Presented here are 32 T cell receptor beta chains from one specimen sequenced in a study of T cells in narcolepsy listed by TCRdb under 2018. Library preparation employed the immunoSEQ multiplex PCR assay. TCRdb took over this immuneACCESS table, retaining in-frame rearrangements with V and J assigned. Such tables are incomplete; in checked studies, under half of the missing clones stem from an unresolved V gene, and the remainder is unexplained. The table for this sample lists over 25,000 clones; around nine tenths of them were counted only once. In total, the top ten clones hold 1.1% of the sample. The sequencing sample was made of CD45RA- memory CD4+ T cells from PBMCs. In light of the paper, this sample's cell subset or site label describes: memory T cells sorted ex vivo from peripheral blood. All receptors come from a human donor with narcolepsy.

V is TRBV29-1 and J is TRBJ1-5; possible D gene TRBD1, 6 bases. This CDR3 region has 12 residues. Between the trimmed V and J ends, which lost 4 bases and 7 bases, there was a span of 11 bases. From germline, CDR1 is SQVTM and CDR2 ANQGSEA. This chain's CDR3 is CSVAGANQPQHF. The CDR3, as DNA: TGCAGCGTTGCGGGGGCAAACCAGCCCCAGCATTTT.

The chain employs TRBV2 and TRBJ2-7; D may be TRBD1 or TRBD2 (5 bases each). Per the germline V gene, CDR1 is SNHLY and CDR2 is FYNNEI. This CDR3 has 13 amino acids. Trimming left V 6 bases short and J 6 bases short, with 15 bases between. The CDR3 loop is CASRPGPNGEQYV. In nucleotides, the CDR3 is TGTGCCAGCAGACCGGGACCTAACGGCGAGCAGTACGTC.

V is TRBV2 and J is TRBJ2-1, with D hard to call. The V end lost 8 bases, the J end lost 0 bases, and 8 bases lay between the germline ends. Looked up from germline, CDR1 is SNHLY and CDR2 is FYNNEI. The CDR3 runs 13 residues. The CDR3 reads CASGVSSYNEQFF. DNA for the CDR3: TGTGCCAGCGGCGTGAGCTCCTACAATGAGCAGTTCTTC. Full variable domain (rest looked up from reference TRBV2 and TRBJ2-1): EPEVTQTPSHQVTQMGQEVILRCVPISNHLYFYWYRQILGQKVEFLVSFYNNEISEKSEIFDDQFSVERPDGSNFTLKIRSTKLEDSAMYFCASGVSSYNEQFFGPGTRLTVL.

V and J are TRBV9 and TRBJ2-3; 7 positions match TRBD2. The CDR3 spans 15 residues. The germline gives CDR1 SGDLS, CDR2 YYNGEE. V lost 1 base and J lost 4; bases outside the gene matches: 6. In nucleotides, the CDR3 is TGTGCCAGCAGCGTATTCGGGGGAGGGGCAGATACGCAGTATTTT. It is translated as CASSVFGGGADTQYF.

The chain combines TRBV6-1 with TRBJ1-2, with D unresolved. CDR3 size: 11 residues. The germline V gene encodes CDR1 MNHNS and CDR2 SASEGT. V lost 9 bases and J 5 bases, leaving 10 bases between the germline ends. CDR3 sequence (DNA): TGTGCCAGTTACACACCTTATGGCTACACCTTC. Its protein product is CASYTPYGYTF.

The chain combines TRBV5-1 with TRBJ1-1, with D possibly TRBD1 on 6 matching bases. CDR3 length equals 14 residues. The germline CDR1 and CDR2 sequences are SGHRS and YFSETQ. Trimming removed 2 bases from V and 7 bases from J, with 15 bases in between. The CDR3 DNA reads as TGCGCCAGCAGCTTAGGGGGGGCGCAGAGTGAAGCTTTCTTT. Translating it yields CASSLGGAQSEAFF. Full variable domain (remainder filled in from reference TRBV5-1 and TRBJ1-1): KAGVTQTPRYLIKTRGQQVTLSCSPISGHRSVSWYQQTPGQGLQFLFEYFSETQRNKGNFPGRFSGRQFSNSRSEMNVSTLELGDSALYLCASSLGGAQSEAFFGQGTRLTVV.

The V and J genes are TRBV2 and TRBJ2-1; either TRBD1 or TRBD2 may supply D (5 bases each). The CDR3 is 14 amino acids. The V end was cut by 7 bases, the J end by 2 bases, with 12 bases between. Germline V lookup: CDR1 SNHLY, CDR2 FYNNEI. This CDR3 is CASIRGSPYNEQFF. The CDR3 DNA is TGTGCCAGCATACGGGGCTCACCCTACAATGAGCAGTTCTTC.

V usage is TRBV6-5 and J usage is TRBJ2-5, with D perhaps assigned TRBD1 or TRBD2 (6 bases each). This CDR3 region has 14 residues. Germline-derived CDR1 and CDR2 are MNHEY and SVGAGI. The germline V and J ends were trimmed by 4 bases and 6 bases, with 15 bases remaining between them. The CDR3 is CASSWRDNGQTQYF. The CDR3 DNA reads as TGTGCCAGCAGTTGGCGGGACAATGGGCAGACCCAGTACTTC.

The CDR3 DNA reads TGCGCCAGCAGCTTGGACGCTCCCTCCTACAATGAGCAGTTCTTC. Encoded protein: CASSLDAPSYNEQFF. V gene TRBV5-1 combines with J gene TRBJ2-1; D is unclear. CDR1 is SGHRS, CDR2 YFSETQ, per germline. This CDR3 has 15 residues. V was pared by 0 bases and J by 0 bases, with 7 bases between.

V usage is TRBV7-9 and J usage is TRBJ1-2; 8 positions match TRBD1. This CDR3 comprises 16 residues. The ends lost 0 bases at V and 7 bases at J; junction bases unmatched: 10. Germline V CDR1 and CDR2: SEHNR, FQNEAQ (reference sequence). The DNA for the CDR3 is TGTGCCAGCAGCTTAGCTACCGGACAGGGAATTTCTGGCTACACCTTC. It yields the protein CASSLATGQGISGYTF.

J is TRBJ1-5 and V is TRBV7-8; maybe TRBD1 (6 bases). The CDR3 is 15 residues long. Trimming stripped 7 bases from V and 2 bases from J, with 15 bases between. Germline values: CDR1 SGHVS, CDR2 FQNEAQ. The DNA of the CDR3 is TGTGCCAGCACCAGGGGTCTACCCGGCAATCAGCCCCAGCATTTT. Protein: CASTRGLPGNQPQHF.

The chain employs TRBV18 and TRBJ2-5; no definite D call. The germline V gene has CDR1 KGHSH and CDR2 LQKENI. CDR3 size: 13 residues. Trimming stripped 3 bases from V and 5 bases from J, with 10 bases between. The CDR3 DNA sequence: TGTGCCAGCTCACCGGCACTGCGTGAGACCCAGTACTTC. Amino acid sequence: CASSPALRETQYF.

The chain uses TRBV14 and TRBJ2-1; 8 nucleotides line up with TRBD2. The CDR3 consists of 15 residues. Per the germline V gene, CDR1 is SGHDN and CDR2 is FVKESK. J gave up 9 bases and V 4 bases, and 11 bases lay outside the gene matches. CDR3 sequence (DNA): TGTGCCAGCAGCCGCATTATCGGGGGGGCCGTTGAGCAGTTCTTC. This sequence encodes CASSRIIGGAVEQFF. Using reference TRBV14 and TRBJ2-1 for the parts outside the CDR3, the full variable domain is EAGVTQFPSHSVIEKGQTVTLRCDPISGHDNLYWYRRVMGKEIKFLLHFVKESKQDESGMPNNRFLAERTGGTYSTLKVQPAELEDSGVYFCASSRIIGGAVEQFFGPGTRLTVL.

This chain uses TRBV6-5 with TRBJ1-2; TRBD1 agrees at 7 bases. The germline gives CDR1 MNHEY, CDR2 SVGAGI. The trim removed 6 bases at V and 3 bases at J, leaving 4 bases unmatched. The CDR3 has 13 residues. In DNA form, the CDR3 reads TGTGCCAGCAGGAACACAGGGGACTATGGCTACACCTTC. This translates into CASRNTGDYGYTF.

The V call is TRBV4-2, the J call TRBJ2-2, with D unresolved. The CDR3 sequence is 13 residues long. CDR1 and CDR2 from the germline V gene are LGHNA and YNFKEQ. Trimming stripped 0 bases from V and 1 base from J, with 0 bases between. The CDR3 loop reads CASSQENTGELFF. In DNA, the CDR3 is TGTGCCAGCAGCCAAGAGAACACCGGGGAGCTGTTTTTT.

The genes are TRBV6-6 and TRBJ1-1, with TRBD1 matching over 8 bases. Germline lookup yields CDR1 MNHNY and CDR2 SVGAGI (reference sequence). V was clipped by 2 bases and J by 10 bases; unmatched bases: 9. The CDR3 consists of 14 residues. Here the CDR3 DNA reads TGTGCCAGCAGTTACGTCGAACGACAGGGGACAGCTTTCTTT. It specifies CASSYVERQGTAFF.

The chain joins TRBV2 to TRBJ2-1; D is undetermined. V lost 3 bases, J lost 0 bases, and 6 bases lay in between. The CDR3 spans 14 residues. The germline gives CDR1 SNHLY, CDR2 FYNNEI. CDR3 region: CASSEESSYNEQFF. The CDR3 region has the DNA TGTGCCAGCAGTGAGGAGAGCTCCTACAATGAGCAGTTCTTC. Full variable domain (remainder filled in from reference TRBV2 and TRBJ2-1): EPEVTQTPSHQVTQMGQEVILRCVPISNHLYFYWYRQILGQKVEFLVSFYNNEISEKSEIFDDQFSVERPDGSNFTLKIRSTKLEDSAMYFCASSEESSYNEQFFGPGTRLTVL.

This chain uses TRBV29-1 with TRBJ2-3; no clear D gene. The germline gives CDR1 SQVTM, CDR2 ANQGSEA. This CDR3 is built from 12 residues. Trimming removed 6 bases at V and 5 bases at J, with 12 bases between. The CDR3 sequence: CSVLPKVDTQYF. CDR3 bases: TGCAGCGTACTACCCAAGGTAGATACGCAGTATTTT.

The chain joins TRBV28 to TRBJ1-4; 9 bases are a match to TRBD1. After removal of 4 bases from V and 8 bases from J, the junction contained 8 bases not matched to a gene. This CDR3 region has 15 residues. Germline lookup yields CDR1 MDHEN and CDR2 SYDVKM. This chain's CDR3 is CASSSPAGTGEKLFF. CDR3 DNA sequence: TGTGCCAGCAGTTCACCAGCGGGGACAGGGGAAAAACTGTTTTTT. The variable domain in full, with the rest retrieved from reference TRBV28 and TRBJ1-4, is DVKVTQSSRYLVKRTGEKVFLECVQDMDHENMFWYRQDPGLGLRLIYFSYDVKMKEKGDIPEGYSVSREKKERFSLILESASTNQTSMYLCASSSPAGTGEKLFFGSGTQLSVL.

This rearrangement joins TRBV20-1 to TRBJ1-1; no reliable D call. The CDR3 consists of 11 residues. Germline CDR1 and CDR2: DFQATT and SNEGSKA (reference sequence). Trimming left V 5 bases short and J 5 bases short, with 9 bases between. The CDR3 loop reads CSAPTSTEAFF. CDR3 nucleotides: TGCAGTGCTCCAACAAGTACTGAAGCTTTCTTT.

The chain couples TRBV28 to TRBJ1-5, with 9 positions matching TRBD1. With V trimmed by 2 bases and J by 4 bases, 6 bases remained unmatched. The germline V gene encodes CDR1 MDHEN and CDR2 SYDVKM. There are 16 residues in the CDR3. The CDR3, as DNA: TGTGCCAGCAGTTTAGCTCCGGGACAGGGAAATCAGCCCCAGCATTTT. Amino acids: CASSLAPGQGNQPQHF.

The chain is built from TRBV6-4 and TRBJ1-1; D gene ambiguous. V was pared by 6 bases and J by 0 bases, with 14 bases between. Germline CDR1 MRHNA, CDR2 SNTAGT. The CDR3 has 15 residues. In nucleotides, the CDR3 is TGTGCCAGCAGAAGAAATGAAGGGTTGAACACTGAAGCTTTCTTT. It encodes CASRRNEGLNTEAFF.

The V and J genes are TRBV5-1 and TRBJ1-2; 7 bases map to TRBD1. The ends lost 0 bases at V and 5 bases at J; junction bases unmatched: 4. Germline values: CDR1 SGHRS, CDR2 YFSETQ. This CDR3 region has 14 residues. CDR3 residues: CASSLGTGEYGYTF. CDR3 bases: TGCGCCAGCAGCTTGGGAACAGGGGAATATGGCTACACCTTC.

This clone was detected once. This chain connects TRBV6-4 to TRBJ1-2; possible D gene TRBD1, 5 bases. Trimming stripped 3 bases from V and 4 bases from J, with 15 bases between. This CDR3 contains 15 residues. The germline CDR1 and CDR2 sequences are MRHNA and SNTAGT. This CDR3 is CASSEVGGSSYGYTF. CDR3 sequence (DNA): TGTGCCAGCAGTGAAGTCGGGGGGTCTAGCTATGGCTACACCTTC.

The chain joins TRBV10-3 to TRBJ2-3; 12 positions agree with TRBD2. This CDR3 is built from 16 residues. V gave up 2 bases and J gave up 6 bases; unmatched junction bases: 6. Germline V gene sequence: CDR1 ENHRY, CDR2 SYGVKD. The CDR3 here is CAISENRLAGADTQYF. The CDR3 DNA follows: TGTGCCATCAGTGAGAATCGACTAGCGGGGGCGGATACGCAGTATTTT.

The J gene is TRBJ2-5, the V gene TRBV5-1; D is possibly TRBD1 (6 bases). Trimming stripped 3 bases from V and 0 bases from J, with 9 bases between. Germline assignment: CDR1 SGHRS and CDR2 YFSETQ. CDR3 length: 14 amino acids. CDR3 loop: CASSSNRDQETQYF. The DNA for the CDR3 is TGCGCCAGCAGCTCGAACAGGGACCAAGAGACCCAGTACTTC.

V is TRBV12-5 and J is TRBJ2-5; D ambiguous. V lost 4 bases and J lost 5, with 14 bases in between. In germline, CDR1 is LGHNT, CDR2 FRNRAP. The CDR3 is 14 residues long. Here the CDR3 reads CASGWHMAAETQYF. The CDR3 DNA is TGTGCTAGTGGTTGGCATATGGCGGCGGAGACCCAGTACTTC.

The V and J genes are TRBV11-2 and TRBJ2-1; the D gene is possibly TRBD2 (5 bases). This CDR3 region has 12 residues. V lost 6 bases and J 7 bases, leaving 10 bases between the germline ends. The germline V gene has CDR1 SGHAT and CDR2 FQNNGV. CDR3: CASRTGRNEQFF. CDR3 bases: TGTGCCAGCAGGACGGGAAGGAATGAGCAGTTCTTC.

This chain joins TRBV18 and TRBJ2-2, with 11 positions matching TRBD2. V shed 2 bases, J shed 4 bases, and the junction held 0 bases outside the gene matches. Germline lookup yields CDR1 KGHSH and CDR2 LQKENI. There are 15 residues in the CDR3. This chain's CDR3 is CASSPTSGGTGELFF. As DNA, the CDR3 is TGTGCCAGCTCACCAACTAGCGGGGGCACCGGGGAGCTGTTTTTT.

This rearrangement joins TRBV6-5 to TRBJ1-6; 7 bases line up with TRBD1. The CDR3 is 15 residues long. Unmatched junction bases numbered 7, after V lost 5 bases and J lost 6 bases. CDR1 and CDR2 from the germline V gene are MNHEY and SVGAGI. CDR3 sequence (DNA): TGTGCCAGCAGTCGGGGGAGGGGGCCTAATTCACCCCTCCACTTT. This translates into CASSRGRGPNSPLHF.

CDR3 residues: CASSLTGLETQYF. CDR3 in DNA: TGTGCCAGCAGCTTGACCGGCCTGGAGACCCAGTACTTC. V is TRBV5-6 and J is TRBJ2-5, with D unresolved. Per germline, CDR1 SGHDT and CDR2 YYEEEE. The CDR3 contains 13 residues. Trimming left V 1 base short and J 5 bases short, with 9 bases between. The variable domain in full, completed from reference TRBV5-6 and TRBJ2-5, reads DAGVTQSPTHLIKTRGQQVTLRCSPKSGHDTVSWYQQALGQGPQFIFQYYEEEERQRGNFPDRFSGHQFPNYSSELNVNALLLGDSALYLCASSLTGLETQYFGPGTRLLVL.

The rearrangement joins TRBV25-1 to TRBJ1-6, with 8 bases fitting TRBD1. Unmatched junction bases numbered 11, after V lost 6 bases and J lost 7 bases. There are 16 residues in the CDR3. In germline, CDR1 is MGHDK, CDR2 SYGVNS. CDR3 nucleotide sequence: TGTGCCAGCAGCCTTGGGACAGGCAGCCTAAATTCACCCCTCCACTTT. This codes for CASSLGTGSLNSPLHF.